This TCR beta chain comes out of a study of shared clonotypes between healthy human individuals. Study-wide results and limits: Generation of non-shared clonotypes was less probable than generation of clonotypes shared by all four donors. Rarefaction exposed incomplete sorted-subset sequencing despite large depth.

Germline CDR1 reads SGHTA; CDR2 reads FQGNSA. The ends were cut back, 5 bases at V and 2 bases at J, with 21 bases in the middle. The CDR3 is 17 residues long. For this clone: What it binds is unknown.

This table comes from immunoSEQ multiplex PCR, and its TCRdb copy is limited to in-frame clones, with some not included. The table lists a few million clones, about 93% of them singletons. Only CD45RO-negative cells positively selected for CCR7 counted as naive CD8 cells, so terminally differentiated effector memory CD45RA+ cells were excluded. Healthy and HIV-negative, the adult donors had no recent acute infections or vaccinations. The clonotype comes from a young man in good health. Some clones in this sample may be carry-over from other donors' samples. Sequencing input: naive CD8+ T cells from PBMCs. V is TRBV7-2 and J is TRBJ2-5; maybe TRBD1 (6 bases). DNA for the CDR3: TGTGCCAGCAGCCGGAACTGGGGGCGCGTCAAACAAGAGACCCAGTACTTC. As protein: CASSRNWGRVKQETQYF.